This T cell receptor beta chain originates from a study of blood T cell repertoires in COVID-19. Study-level information: Acute-phase and convalescent COVID-19 samples originated in the United States, Italy and Spain.

Losses at the gene ends were 6 bases for V and 7 bases for J; bases not matched to a gene: 10. The CDR3 is made up of 15 amino acids. Per the germline V gene, CDR1 is SNHLY and CDR2 is FYNNEI. In the source study's methods: How many nucleated cells were present was estimated from reference gene primer amplification. Clones were sequenced by immunoSEQ multiplex PCR, and TCRdb holds only the in-frame ones, with some missing. V, J and clone size derive from that table, while D and trimming were established from the DNA sequence. Of approximately 300,000 clones in the sample, around 84% were seen once. Adults between roughly 18 and 89 years of age took part from fewer than 30 US areas. A PCR-confirmed or clinician-diagnosed COVID-19 case had contacted exposed participants within 2 weeks of entry.

Sample: PBMCs or T cells enriched from blood (not recorded which). This chain uses TRBV2 with TRBJ2-2; 8 nucleotides line up with TRBD2. The TCR sequence derives from a woman aged 25 to 39 who had been exposed to COVID-19. As DNA, the CDR3 is TGTGCCAGCAGCTTACTGCGGGGGGCAAACGGGGAGCTGTTTTTT. It translates to CASSLLRGANGELFF.